The sequence of this TCR beta chain was determined in a study of chemoradiotherapy in HPV16-positive cancers. Repertoires were sampled repeatedly during chemoradiotherapy. Study-wide results and caveats: Candidate HPV-specific clones and E7-related TCR motifs grew in tumor during treatment. Only a couple of HPV16-positive patients supplied the functional HPV-specificity definition. Better recurrence-free survival went with HPV-responsive T-cell expansion in HPV16-positive patients.

TCRdb's table, derived via immunoSEQ multiplex PCR, lists solely in-frame clones and lacks some. The sample carries 25,000 to 35,000 clones, about nine tenths recorded once. This CDR3 comprises 15 residues. CDR1 and CDR2 from the germline V gene are LNHDA and SQIVND (reference sequence). Trimming pared 2 bases from V and 6 bases from J, leaving 17 bases between. As for this clone: What it binds is unknown.

Sequencing was performed on blood, taken from a patient who underwent chemoradiotherapy. The sequence came from a human donor with HPV-associated anogenital cancer. The chain combines TRBV19 with TRBJ2-7; TRBD1 or TRBD2 may be the D gene (5 bases each). In nucleotides, the CDR3 is TGTGCCAGTAGTATATCGTCCGGGGCCACCGGCGAGCAGTACTTC. Translated, it gives CASSISSGATGEQYF.